This TCR beta chain was identified in a study of T cell changes during pregnancy in multiple sclerosis. The V gene's germline CDR1 is SSHAT and CDR2 FNYEAQ (reference sequence). CDR3 size: 15 residues. Trimming took off 5 bases at V and 8 bases at J, with 18 bases between the two ends. Clones were read by immunoSEQ multiplex PCR, and TCRdb kept only the in-frame ones, dropping some. The sample consists of over 90,000 clones, over 75% of them appearing once. Material: peripheral blood, obtained in the second trimester of pregnancy. This rearrangement joins TRBV7-7 to TRBJ1-4; TRBD1 might be the D (5 bases). The TCR sequence derives from a female donor in good health, enrolled as a control in a pregnancy study. The CDR3 region has the DNA TGTGCCAGCAGCCGTTCTGGGGGGGTTCAGGAAAAACTGTTTTTT. It is translated as CASSRSGGVQEKLFF.